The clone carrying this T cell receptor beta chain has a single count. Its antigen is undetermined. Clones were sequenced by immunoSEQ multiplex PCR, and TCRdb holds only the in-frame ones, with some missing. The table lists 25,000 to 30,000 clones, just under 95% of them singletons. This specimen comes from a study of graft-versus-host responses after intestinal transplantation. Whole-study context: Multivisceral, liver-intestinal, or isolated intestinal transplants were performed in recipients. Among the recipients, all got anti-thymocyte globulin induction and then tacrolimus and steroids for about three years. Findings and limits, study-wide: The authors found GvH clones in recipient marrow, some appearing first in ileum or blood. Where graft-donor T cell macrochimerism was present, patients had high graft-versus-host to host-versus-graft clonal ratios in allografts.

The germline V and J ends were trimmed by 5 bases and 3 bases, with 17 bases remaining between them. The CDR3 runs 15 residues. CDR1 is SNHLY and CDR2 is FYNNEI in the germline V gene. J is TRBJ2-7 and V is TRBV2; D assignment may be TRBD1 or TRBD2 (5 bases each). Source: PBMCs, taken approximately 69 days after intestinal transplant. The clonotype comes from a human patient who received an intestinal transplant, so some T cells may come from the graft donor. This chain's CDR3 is CASSYRDGDIYEQYF. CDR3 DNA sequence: TGTGCCAGCAGTTACCGGGACGGAGACATCTACGAGCAGTACTTC.